The 11 T cell receptor beta chains below all came from one sample that was sequenced in a study of cytomegalovirus exposure and HLA in healthy donors. The PCR was carried out with 60 Vbeta primers and 13 Jbeta primers. This table comes from immunoSEQ multiplex PCR, and its TCRdb copy is limited to in-frame clones, with some not included. The repertoire holds 200,000 or so clones, with 75% to 80% as singletons. Input material: PBMCs. The origin of the receptors is a woman aged 25 to 39 in good health and CMV-seropositive.

The chain uses TRBV5-1 and TRBJ2-5; TRBD2 aligns across 9 bases. This CDR3 has 15 amino acids. CDR1 is SGHRS, CDR2 YFSETQ, per germline. Unmatched junction bases numbered 1, after V lost 0 bases and J lost 1 base. CDR3 DNA sequence: TGCGCCAGCAGCTTGGGCGGGGGGGCCCAAGAGACCCAGTACTTC. Its protein product is CASSLGGGAQETQYF.

This clone was found a few times. CDR3 DNA: TGTGCCAGCAGGCGAGACAGGGGCGGTCAGCCCCAGCATTTT. Encoded protein: CASRRDRGGQPQHF. The chain links TRBV6-5 to TRBJ1-5, with 8 positions matching TRBD1. V shed 6 bases, J shed 6 bases, and the junction held 7 bases outside the gene matches. This CDR3 has 14 residues. The V gene's germline CDR1 is MNHEY and CDR2 SVGAGI.

This chain uses TRBV6-6 with TRBJ1-1; the D gene is possibly TRBD1 (5 bases). The CDR3 length is 15 residues. The germline V gene has CDR1 MNHNY and CDR2 SVGAGI (reference sequence). V shed 2 bases and J shed 6 bases, with 16 bases lying between them. The CDR3 region has the DNA TGTGCCAGCAGTTACCAAAGGGGAATGAAGGCTGAAGCTTTCTTT. Encoded protein: CASSYQRGMKAEAFF.

Notes on this clone: Other nucleotide sequences in the sample specify the same CDR3. The genes are TRBV2 and TRBJ2-2; D is possibly TRBD2 (6 bases). The germline CDR1 and CDR2 sequences are SNHLY and FYNNEI. This CDR3 is built from 15 residues. With 4 bases removed from V and 0 bases from J, the gap between germline ends came to 9 bases. CDR3 loop: CASSVAGTNTGELFF. CDR3 sequence (DNA): TGTGCCAGCAGTGTTGCGGGGACGAACACCGGGGAGCTGTTTTTT.

This rearrangement joins TRBV7-6 to TRBJ2-7; 7 nucleotides match TRBD2. Germline CDR1 is SGHVS and CDR2 is FNYEAQ. The junction had 10 bases not matched to a gene; V was cut back by 5 bases and J by 0 bases. The CDR3 runs 16 residues. The CDR3 here is CASSDAAGLNSYEQYF. The CDR3 DNA reads as TGTGCCAGCAGCGACGCCGCGGGACTAAACTCCTACGAGCAGTACTTC.

J is TRBJ1-2 and V is TRBV2, with a weak D call TRBD1 (6 bases). The ends were cut back, 7 bases at V and 5 bases at J, with 14 bases in the middle. The CDR3 contains 13 residues. The germline gives CDR1 SNHLY, CDR2 FYNNEI. The CDR3 loop is CASKGEGVYGYTF. In DNA, the CDR3 is TGTGCCAGCAAGGGAGAGGGGGTTTATGGCTACACCTTC.

V and J are TRBV28 and TRBJ2-5; tentative D call: TRBD2 (6 bases). V lost 2 bases to trimming and J lost 7 bases, with 29 bases between them. This CDR3 comprises 19 residues. The germline CDR1 and CDR2 sequences are MDHEN and SYDVKM. The CDR3 sequence is CASSLIGGSGSFKLRTQYF. The CDR3 DNA is TGTGCCAGCAGTTTAATTGGAGGGTCGGGGTCCTTTAAGCTTAGGACCCAGTACTTC. Full variable domain (rest looked up from reference TRBV28 and TRBJ2-5): DVKVTQSSRYLVKRTGEKVFLECVQDMDHENMFWYRQDPGLGLRLIYFSYDVKMKEKGDIPEGYSVSREKKERFSLILESASTNQTSMYLCASSLIGGSGSFKLRTQYFGPGTRLLVL.

The V and J genes are TRBV19 and TRBJ1-2; 8 positions match TRBD1. V was clipped by 7 bases and J by 2 bases; unmatched bases: 9. Per germline, CDR1 LNHDA and CDR2 SQIVND (reference sequence). The CDR3 extends over 15 amino acids. The CDR3 here is CASTFPGQGNYGYTF. CDR3 in DNA: TGTGCCAGTACCTTCCCTGGACAGGGCAACTATGGCTACACCTTC.

To note about this clone: The sample holds other DNA sequences that translate to the same CDR3. V is TRBV20-1 and J is TRBJ1-1, with D hard to call. Germline V CDR1 and CDR2: DFQATT, SNEGSKA (reference sequence). This CDR3 contains 11 residues. V dropped 6 bases and J dropped 1 base, with 6 bases sitting between them. The CDR3 loop reads CSALRNTEAFF. The CDR3 nucleotides read TGCAGTGCCCTACGGAACACTGAAGCTTTCTTT.

The chain carries TRBV19 and TRBJ1-1; 7 bases map to TRBD1. V trimming: 3 bases; J trimming: 0 bases; junction bases outside the gene matches: 7. The CDR3 covers 16 residues. Germline V gives CDR1 LNHDA, CDR2 SQIVND (reference sequence). CDR3 in DNA: TGTGCCAGTAGTATGCGGGCAGGGGGTGTGAACACTGAAGCTTTCTTT. Protein: CASSMRAGGVNTEAFF.

The chain combines TRBV5-7 with TRBJ1-4, with D perhaps matching TRBD1 (6 bases). TRBV5-7 is recorded as an ORF, its role being uncertain. This CDR3 region has 15 residues. With 0 bases removed from V and 8 bases from J, the gap between germline ends came to 14 bases. The CDR3 DNA is TGTGCCAGCAGCTTGGGGGCAGGGGTCGGAGAAAAACTGTTTTTT. It translates to CASSLGAGVGEKLFF.